Detailed here is one T cell receptor (beta chain). Its antigen remains unknown. The V end lost 5 bases, the J end lost 0 bases, and 9 bases lay between the germline ends. The V gene's germline CDR1 is SGHRS and CDR2 YFSETQ. The CDR3 has 13 amino acids. The data were taken from a study of T cell repertoires in cytomegalovirus infection. Study background: CMV infection and matching HLA type were both indicated by public TCR beta signatures. Study-level results: Cumulative public TCR beta family frequency identified carriers of CMV plus the relevant HLA. HLA-C-restricted CMV-specific TCR beta clonotypes were dominant in the ex vivo response.

Each CDR3 protein gets one entry after TCRdb re-called the reads with MiXCR. The sample has 560,000 or so distinct CDR3 sequences; approximately 15% are singletons. Sequences were obtained from CD8+ T cells from PBMCs. The sequence came from a human donor in good health (CMV status not recorded). Some clones in this sample may be carry-over from other donors' samples. V and J are TRBV5-1 and TRBJ2-7; D is possibly TRBD1 or TRBD2 (6 bases each). The CDR3 reads CASREGDSYEQYF. In DNA, the CDR3 is TGCGCCAGCAGGGAGGGGGACTCCTACGAGCAGTACTTC.